These 22 T cell receptor beta chains share one sample of origin, sequenced in a study of blood T cell repertoires in COVID-19. Sequencing used immunoSEQ multiplex PCR; TCRdb keeps in-frame clones, though not all of them. The profile shows about 190,000 clones, around 85% of them singletons. Sequencing was done on a sample of peripheral blood. Every receptor here comes from a woman aged 50 to 60 with acute or convalescent COVID-19.

The V call is TRBV18, the J call TRBJ2-1; TRBD2 aligns across 9 bases. Losses at the gene ends were 4 bases for V and 6 bases for J; bases not matched to a gene: 10. Germline assignment: CDR1 KGHSH and CDR2 LQKENI. This CDR3 region has 16 residues. The CDR3 reads CASSQSGGRAGNEQFF. Here the CDR3 DNA reads TGTGCCAGCTCACAATCCGGCGGGAGGGCGGGCAATGAGCAGTTCTTC. Combining the CDR3 with reference TRBV18 and TRBJ2-1 gives the whole variable domain NAGVMQNPRHLVRRRGQEARLRCSPMKGHSHVYWYRQLPEEGLKFMVYLQKENIIDESGMPKERFSAEFPKEGPSILRIQQVVRGDSAAYFCASSQSGGRAGNEQFFGPGTRLTVL.

This clone came up a few times. The CDR3 spells CASSVEGENYGYTF. The CDR3 DNA sequence: TGTGCCAGCAGCGTTGAGGGGGAAAACTATGGCTACACCTTC. The chain combines TRBV9 with TRBJ1-2; a weak D match, TRBD1 (6 bases). Deletions cut 2 bases from V and 2 bases from J, with 10 bases between. Per the germline V gene, CDR1 is SGDLS and CDR2 is YYNGEE. This CDR3 spans 14 amino acids.

This clone has only a few counts. This chain uses TRBV19 with TRBJ2-3; no clear D. CDR3 length: 13 amino acids. Trimming shortened V by 3 bases and J by 6 bases, and 10 bases separated the two germline ends. Germline-derived CDR1 and CDR2 are LNHDA and SQIVND (reference sequence). For the CDR3, the DNA is TGTGCCAGTAGTATGAGGTTGCAGGATACGCAGTATTTT. It is translated as CASSMRLQDTQYF.

The V and J genes are TRBV19 and TRBJ1-5; D may be TRBD1 (6 bases). Germline V gives CDR1 LNHDA, CDR2 SQIVND (reference sequence). Trimming pared 6 bases from V and 0 bases from J, leaving 12 bases between. The CDR3 contains 15 residues. The CDR3 protein is CASSKQGSSNQPQHF. Here the CDR3 DNA reads TGTGCCAGTAGCAAACAGGGAAGTAGCAATCAGCCCCAGCATTTT.

The rearrangement joins TRBV5-8 to TRBJ1-5, with D possibly TRBD1 on 6 matching bases. V lost 4 bases and J 0 bases, leaving 17 bases between the germline ends. CDR1 is SGHTS and CDR2 is YDEGEE in the germline V gene. The CDR3 length is 17 residues. CDR3 coding DNA: TGTGCCAGCAGCCTCGCTTTTGGGGGCTATAGCAATCAGCCCCAGCATTTT. This encodes CASSLAFGGYSNQPQHF.

This clone turned up a few times. CDR3 amino acids: CASSNRKTEAFF. CDR3 DNA sequence: TGTGCCAGTAGTAACAGAAAAACTGAAGCTTTCTTT. The genes are TRBV19 and TRBJ1-1; D unresolved. Trimming removed 4 bases at V and 5 bases at J, with 8 bases between. The CDR3 consists of 12 residues. Germline CDR1 reads LNHDA; CDR2 reads SQIVND (reference sequence).

The V gene is TRBV3-1 (or the pseudogene TRBV3-2), the J gene TRBJ2-7, with a tentative D call TRBD2 (6 bases). Germline V CDR1 and CDR2: LGHDT, YNNKEL (reference sequence). The CDR3 length is 15 residues. Trimming stripped 1 base from V and 2 bases from J, with 12 bases between. The CDR3, as DNA: TGTGCCAGCAGCCAAGCCCTAGCGTTGGCCTACGAGCAGTACTTC. Protein product: CASSQALALAYEQYF.

This clone was seen once. The gene calls are TRBV7-6 and TRBJ1-1, with a weak D call TRBD1 (6 bases). The CDR3 runs 19 residues. Per germline, CDR1 SGHVS and CDR2 FNYEAQ. The V and J ends lost 2 bases and 1 base respectively, with 23 bases between them. Here the CDR3 reads CASSLLPSGQRGANTEAFF. The CDR3 DNA sequence: TGTGCCAGCAGCTTACTCCCTTCAGGACAGAGAGGGGCGAACACTGAAGCTTTCTTT.

The genes are TRBV19 and TRBJ2-7, with 8 bases aligning to TRBD1. The length of the CDR3 is 14 residues. Germline trimming cut 3 bases from V and 2 bases from J; bases unmatched to any gene: 3. Germline CDR1 and CDR2: LNHDA and SQIVND (reference sequence). The CDR3 region is CASSIDRGPYEQYF. CDR3 nucleotide sequence: TGTGCCAGTAGTATCGACAGGGGCCCCTACGAGCAGTACTTC.

J is TRBJ2-7 and V is TRBV11-2; weak D call: TRBD1 (6 bases). Trimming removed 1 base at V and 5 bases at J, with 15 bases between. The CDR3 sequence is 15 residues long. CDR1 is SGHAT and CDR2 is FQNNGV in the germline V gene. The chain's CDR3 is CASSLARGRANEQYF. In DNA form, the CDR3 reads TGTGCCAGCAGCTTAGCCAGGGGCCGGGCCAACGAGCAGTACTTC.

V and J are TRBV18 and TRBJ2-7; 7 bases match TRBD1. Germline CDR1 and CDR2: KGHSH and LQKENI. This CDR3 has 15 amino acids. Trimming at V came to 4 bases and at J to 6 bases, leaving 12 bases not matched to a gene. Here the CDR3 DNA reads TGTGCCAGCTCACGCTCAGACAGGGCTGAGGGCGAGCAGTACTTC. This sequence encodes CASSRSDRAEGEQYF.

This clone came up a few times. The rearrangement uses TRBV19 and TRBJ2-7, with a possible D match to TRBD1 (6 bases). V was clipped by 8 bases and J by 3 bases, with 20 bases between them. The CDR3 totals 15 residues. The germline V gene has CDR1 LNHDA and CDR2 SQIVND (reference sequence). CDR3: CASSQTGRLLYEQYF. CDR3 nucleotides: TGTGCCAGTTCGCAGACAGGAAGGCTCCTCTACGAGCAGTACTTC. The variable domain in full, with the rest retrieved from reference TRBV19 and TRBJ2-7, is DGGITQSPKYLFRKEGQNVTLSCEQNLNHDAMYWYRQDPGQGLRLIYYSQIVNDFQKGDIAEGYSVSREKKESFPLTVTSAQKNPTAFYLCASSQTGRLLYEQYFGPGTRLTVT.

The V and J genes are TRBV10-3 and TRBJ2-3, with a possible D match to TRBD2 (5 bases). This CDR3 has 13 residues. The V end lost 7 bases, the J end lost 5 bases, and 13 bases lay between the germline ends. Looked up from germline, CDR1 is ENHRY and CDR2 is SYGVKD. CDR3 residues: CAITGTSKDTQYF. The CDR3 region has the DNA TGTGCCATCACGGGAACGTCAAAAGATACGCAGTATTTT.

V usage is TRBV2 and J usage is TRBJ2-7; a weak D match, TRBD1 (6 bases). This CDR3 has 13 amino acids. Between the trimmed V and J ends, which lost 6 bases and 5 bases, there was a span of 14 bases. Germline CDR1 is SNHLY and CDR2 is FYNNEI. The DNA for the CDR3 is TGTGCCAGCAGATGGCAGGGGATCGACGAGCAGTACTTC. This gives the protein CASRWQGIDEQYF.

This CDR3 is CASSEGGRRPGNQPQHF. The DNA of the CDR3 is TGTGCCAGCAGTGAAGGAGGAAGACGGCCAGGGAATCAGCCCCAGCATTTT. The chain joins TRBV6-1 to TRBJ1-5, with a weak D call TRBD1 (5 bases). The V and J ends lost 1 base and 4 bases respectively, with 17 bases between them. CDR1 MNHNS and CDR2 SASEGT come from the germline V gene. The CDR3 loop spans 17 amino acids.

The gene calls are TRBV24-1 and TRBJ1-5; possibly TRBD1 for D (5 bases). Germline CDR1 KGHDR, CDR2 SFDVKD. The CDR3 runs 19 residues. Deletions cut 9 bases from V and 3 bases from J, with 29 bases between. The CDR3, as DNA: TGTGCCACCGTTAAACGACCGGGACTCACTTCTACTAACAATCAGCCCCAGCATTTT. Residues: CATVKRPGLTSTNNQPQHF.

The CDR3 sequence is CASRIQGFSTDTQYF. For the CDR3, the DNA is TGTGCCAGCAGGATACAGGGGTTCAGCACAGATACGCAGTATTTT. J is TRBJ2-3 and V is TRBV2, with TRBD1 matching 7 bases. CDR1 and CDR2 (germline): SNHLY, FYNNEI. The CDR3 covers 15 residues. V lost 6 bases to trimming and J lost 0 bases; unmatched junction nucleotides: 6.

CDR3 sequence (DNA): TGCAGCGTTTCAGCGGCTAGCTCCTACAATGAGCAGTTCTTC. It is translated as CSVSAASSYNEQFF. The chain carries TRBV29-1 and TRBJ2-1; weak D call: TRBD2 (5 bases). Germline values: CDR1 SQVTM, CDR2 ANQGSEA. The CDR3 length is 14 residues. V was pared by 5 bases and J by 0 bases, with 11 bases between.

This clone was picked up one time. This chain connects TRBV3-1 (or the pseudogene TRBV3-2) to TRBJ1-4; no reliable D call. Trimming shortened V by 1 base and J by 3 bases, and 6 bases separated the two germline ends. CDR1 LGHDT and CDR2 YNNKEL come from the germline V gene (reference sequence). The length of the CDR3 is 14 residues. In DNA, the CDR3 is TGTGCCAGCAGCCAAGGAGGCTCTAATGAAAAACTGTTTTTT. It encodes CASSQGGSNEKLFF.

The rearrangement joins TRBV7-2 to TRBJ2-1, with TRBD2 matching over 10 bases. Germline V gene sequence: CDR1 SGHTA, CDR2 FQGNSA. With V trimmed by 4 bases and J by 6 bases, 3 bases remained unmatched. The CDR3 spans 14 residues. The CDR3 nucleotides are TGTGCCAGCAGCTCGACTAGCGGGCTCAATGAGCAGTTCTTC. It encodes CASSSTSGLNEQFF.

The rearrangement joins TRBV3-1 (or the pseudogene TRBV3-2) to TRBJ2-1; D possibly corresponds to TRBD2 (5 bases). The CDR3 runs to 19 residues. Trimming removed 2 bases from V and 8 bases from J, with 28 bases in between. Per germline, CDR1 LGHDT and CDR2 YNNKEL (reference sequence). CDR3 sequence (DNA): TGTGCCAGCAGCCAACAAACCTATACCGTCTGGCGACTACGAGATGAGCAGTTCTTC. This gives the protein CASSQQTYTVWRLRDEQFF.

The V call is TRBV7-2, the J call TRBJ2-7; 10 nucleotides line up with TRBD2. The CDR3 extends over 14 amino acids. Per the germline V gene, CDR1 is SGHTA and CDR2 is FQGNSA. V lost 4 bases to trimming and J lost 2 bases; unmatched junction nucleotides: 2. The CDR3 loop is CASSSSGRPYEQYF. The CDR3 nucleotides read TGTGCCAGCAGCTCTAGCGGGAGACCCTACGAGCAGTACTTC.